These 10 T cell receptor beta chains were sequenced from one sample in a study of cytomegalovirus exposure and HLA in healthy donors. It was with 60 Vbeta and 13 Jbeta primers that the PCR ran. Method: immunoSEQ multiplex PCR; TCRdb's copy keeps in-frame clones and lacks some. The sample contains about 93,000 clones, about 80% of which appear only once. Sample: PBMCs. These receptors were obtained from a man under 40 in good health and CMV-seronegative.

Concerning this clone: Other DNA sequences in this sample translate to the same CDR3. This rearrangement joins TRBV11-2 to TRBJ1-1; D remains unclear. V gave up 4 bases and J gave up 1 base, with 7 bases separating them. Germline CDR1 is SGHAT and CDR2 is FQNNGV. This CDR3 has 13 residues. The DNA for the CDR3 is TGTGCCAGCAGCTCGAGGGAGAACACTGAAGCTTTCTTT. Amino acids: CASSSRENTEAFF.

This clone was observed a single time. V gene TRBV5-1 combines with J gene TRBJ2-5; TRBD1 might be the D (5 bases). Trimming removed 0 bases from V and 2 bases from J, with 8 bases in between. The CDR3 spans 14 residues. From germline, CDR1 is SGHRS and CDR2 YFSETQ. Written as DNA, the CDR3 is TGCGCCAGCAGCTTGGATGCAGGGCAAGAGACCCAGTACTTC. This gives the protein CASSLDAGQETQYF.

The chain couples TRBV4-2 to TRBJ2-1; D is uncertain. The germline V gene has CDR1 LGHNA and CDR2 YNFKEQ. V was trimmed by 0 bases and J by 1 base, leaving 10 bases between them. The CDR3 has 16 amino acids. The chain's CDR3 is CASSQESPPSYNEQFF. DNA for the CDR3: TGTGCCAGCAGCCAAGAGAGCCCTCCTTCCTACAATGAGCAGTTCTTC.

The chain couples TRBV29-1 to TRBJ2-1, with 7 bases fitting TRBD2. Unmatched junction bases numbered 15, after V lost 6 bases and J lost 4 bases. Germline assignment: CDR1 SQVTM and CDR2 ANQGSEA. The CDR3 contains 16 residues. CDR3 residues: CSVVPASGHLYNEQFF. The CDR3 DNA reads TGCAGCGTCGTACCCGCTAGCGGCCATTTATACAATGAGCAGTTCTTC.

The gene calls are TRBV15 and TRBJ1-2; TRBD1 aligns across 9 bases. The trim removed 1 base at V and 8 bases at J, leaving 8 bases unmatched. Germline V lookup: CDR1 LNHNV, CDR2 YYDKDF (reference sequence). There are 15 residues in the CDR3. DNA of the CDR3: TGTGCCACCAGCAGAGGGGTACAGGGGGCTGAAGGCTACACCTTC. Its translation is CATSRGVQGAEGYTF.

As DNA, the CDR3 is TGCGCCAGCAGCCAAGACAACTCTCTTTCGGGTGAGCAGTTCTTC. Translation gives CASSQDNSLSGEQFF. The chain carries TRBV4-3 and TRBJ2-1; D gene unclear. There are 15 residues in the CDR3. Trimming shortened V by 0 bases and J by 9 bases, and 15 bases separated the two germline ends. Germline V gene lookup returns CDR1 LGHNA and CDR2 YSLEER.

The J gene is TRBJ1-3, the V gene TRBV5-6; D is unresolved. Germline values: CDR1 SGHDT, CDR2 YYEEEE. There are 16 residues in the CDR3. Trimming stripped 2 bases from V and 4 bases from J, with 16 bases between. The CDR3 bases are TGTGCCAGCAGCTTATCTGAGAGATACGCCGGAAACACCATATATTTT. This codes for CASSLSERYAGNTIYF.

The chain is built from TRBV14 and TRBJ1-1; D remains unclear. CDR3 size: 15 residues. Germline lookup yields CDR1 SGHDN and CDR2 FVKESK. Trimming pared 4 bases from V and 1 base from J, leaving 13 bases between. The CDR3 DNA sequence: TGTGCCAGCAGCCTTAATATGGCCACGAACACTGAAGCTTTCTTT. Translation gives CASSLNMATNTEAFF.

The V and J genes are TRBV6-5 and TRBJ2-3; D perhaps matches TRBD1 (7 bases). Germline CDR1 and CDR2: MNHEY and SVGAGI. The V end lost 6 bases, the J end lost 6 bases, and 19 bases lay between the germline ends. The CDR3 is made up of 15 amino acids. The CDR3 here is CASSRGTAQKDTQYF. CDR3 coding DNA: TGTGCCAGCAGCCGGGGGACAGCCCAGAAGGATACGCAGTATTTT.

The genes are TRBV5-1 and TRBJ1-3; no firm D call. The CDR3 has 14 residues. CDR1 and CDR2 (germline): SGHRS, YFSETQ. V was cut by 7 bases and J by 7 bases, with 18 bases left in between. The CDR3 coding sequence is TGCGCCAGCGGCCCGGAAGGCCCCGGGAACACCATATATTTT. Protein product: CASGPEGPGNTIYF.